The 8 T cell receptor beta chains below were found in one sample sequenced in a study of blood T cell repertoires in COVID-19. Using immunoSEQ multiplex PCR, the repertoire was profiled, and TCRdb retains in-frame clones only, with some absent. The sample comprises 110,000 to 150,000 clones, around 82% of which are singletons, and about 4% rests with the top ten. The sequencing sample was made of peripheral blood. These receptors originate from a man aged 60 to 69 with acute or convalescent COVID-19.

The CDR3 region is CASSVSGHTNTGELFF. The DNA for the CDR3 is TGTGCCAGCAGCGTTTCAGGCCATACGAACACCGGGGAGCTGTTTTTT. V and J are TRBV9 and TRBJ2-2; no firm D call. The ends were cut back, 2 bases at V and 0 bases at J, with 11 bases in the middle. Germline lookup yields CDR1 SGDLS and CDR2 YYNGEE. This CDR3 has 16 residues.

The CDR3 loop is CASSLFGGGERGYTF. For the CDR3, the DNA is TGTGCCAGCAGCTTGTTCGGCGGGGGGGAGAGGGGCTACACCTTC. The rearrangement links TRBV5-6 to TRBJ1-2; possibly TRBD1 for D (5 bases). CDR3 length equals 15 residues. V lost 1 base and J lost 8, with 18 bases in between. Germline V lookup: CDR1 SGHDT, CDR2 YYEEEE.

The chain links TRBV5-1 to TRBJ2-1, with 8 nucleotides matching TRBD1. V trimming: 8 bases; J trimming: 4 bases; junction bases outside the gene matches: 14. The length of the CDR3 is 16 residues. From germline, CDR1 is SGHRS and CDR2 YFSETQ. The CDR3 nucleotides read TGCGCCAGTGGACAGGGTGTGTTTTCGAAATACAATGAGCAGTTCTTC. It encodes CASGQGVFSKYNEQFF.

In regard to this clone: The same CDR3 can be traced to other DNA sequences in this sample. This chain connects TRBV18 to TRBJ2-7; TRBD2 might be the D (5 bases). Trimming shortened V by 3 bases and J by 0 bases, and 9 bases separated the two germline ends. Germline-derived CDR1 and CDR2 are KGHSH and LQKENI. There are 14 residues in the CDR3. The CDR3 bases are TGTGCCAGCTCACCTGCCGGGAACTCCTACGAGCAGTACTTC. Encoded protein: CASSPAGNSYEQYF. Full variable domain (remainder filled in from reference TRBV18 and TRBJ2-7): NAGVMQNPRHLVRRRGQEARLRCSPMKGHSHVYWYRQLPEEGLKFMVYLQKENIIDESGMPKERFSAEFPKEGPSILRIQQVVRGDSAAYFCASSPAGNSYEQYFGPGTRLTVT.

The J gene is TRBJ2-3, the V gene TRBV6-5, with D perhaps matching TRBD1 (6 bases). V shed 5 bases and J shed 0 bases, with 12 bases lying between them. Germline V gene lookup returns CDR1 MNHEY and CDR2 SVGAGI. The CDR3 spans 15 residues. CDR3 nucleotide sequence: TGTGCCAGCAGTCCCGGGACATCTAGCACAGATACGCAGTATTTT. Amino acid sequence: CASSPGTSSTDTQYF.

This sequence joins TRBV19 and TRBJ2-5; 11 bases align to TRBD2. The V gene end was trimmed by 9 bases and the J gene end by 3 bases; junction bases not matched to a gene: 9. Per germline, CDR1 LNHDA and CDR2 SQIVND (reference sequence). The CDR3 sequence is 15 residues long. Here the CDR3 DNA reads TGTGCCAGCAGAACCATAGCGGGAGGGGAAGAGACCCAGTACTTC. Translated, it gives CASRTIAGGEETQYF.

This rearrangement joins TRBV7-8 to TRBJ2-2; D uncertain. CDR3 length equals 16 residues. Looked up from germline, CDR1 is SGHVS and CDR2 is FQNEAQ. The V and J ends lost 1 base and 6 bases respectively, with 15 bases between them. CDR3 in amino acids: CASSLVESRASGELFF. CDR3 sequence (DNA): TGTGCCAGCAGCTTAGTTGAATCACGTGCGTCCGGGGAGCTGTTTTTT. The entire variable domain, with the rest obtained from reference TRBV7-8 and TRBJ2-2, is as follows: GAGVSQSPRYKVAKRGQDVALRCDPISGHVSLFWYQQALGQGPEFLTYFQNEAQLDKSGLPSDRFFAERPEGSVSTLKIQRTQQEDSAVYLCASSLVESRASGELFFGEGSRLTVL.

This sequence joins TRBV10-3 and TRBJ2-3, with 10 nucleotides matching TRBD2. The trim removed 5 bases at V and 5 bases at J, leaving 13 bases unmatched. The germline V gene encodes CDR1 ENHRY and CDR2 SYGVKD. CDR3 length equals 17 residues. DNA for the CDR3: TGTGCCATCAGTATGCAGCAGCGGGAGGGCCTCAGAGATACGCAGTATTTT. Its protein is CAISMQQREGLRDTQYF.